This T cell receptor beta chain stems from a study of CD8+ T cells in alopecia areata (dated by TCRdb to the late 2010s). Notes on the research overall: To study T cell clonal expansion in alopecia areata, the researchers applied high-throughput TCRbeta sequencing to both the C3H/HeJ mouse model and human patients. On the human side, TCRbeta sequencing was run on scalp tissue and on sorted CD4+ and CD8+ peripheral blood T cells from healthy controls and from alopecia areata patients with either patchy or totalis/universalis disease. Scalp clonality was compared across normal scalp (n=4), patchy alopecia areata scalp (n=8), and alopecia totalis/universalis scalp (n=8). RNA was extracted with the PAXgene miRNA kit for fixed scalp, the miRNeasy kit for PBMCs, and the RNeasy kit for mouse skin. TCRbeta CDR3 regions were amplified by immunoSEQ multiplex PCR with 35 Vbeta forward and 13 Jbeta reverse primers.

The method behind the library was the immunoSEQ multiplex PCR assay. RNA was extracted from all samples and reverse transcribed into cDNA, which served as template for TCR sequencing. SuperScript III was used for first-strand cDNA synthesis, primed with a 2:1 mix of oligo-dT and random hexamers. Amplification bias was assessed with a synthetic immune receptor repertoire, and residual bias was removed computationally. In the paper's pipeline: Raw reads were preprocessed to remove errors, and CDR3 was defined by IMGT conventions from the conserved cysteine to phenylalanine. Clonality was computed as 1 minus the Shannon entropy, with the entropy normalized by log2 of the number of productive unique TCRs. CD4 or CD8 identity of scalp clones was inferred by cross-referencing scalp TCRbeta sequences with sorted blood CD4 and CD8 repertoires. TCRdb provides this immuneACCESS table in a form limited to in-frame rearrangements. Some clones are lacking; in checked studies, under half of them reflect an unresolved V gene, and why the rest are absent is not known. That table supplies the V and J calls and clone size; D and trimming were determined from the DNA. The table for this sample lists approximately 150,000 clones; approximately 60% of them were counted only once. The biggest ten clones account for around 5% of the sample.

As encoded in the germline V gene, CDR1 is MGHRA while CDR2 is YSYEKL. V is trimmed back by 6 bases and J by 4 bases, and the junction contains 8 bases that no gene match accounts for. Including the terminal cysteine and phenylalanine, the CDR3 comprises 16 residues. Only the CDR3 DNA stays, 48 bases, in frame from base 1. PBMCs were separated by density centrifugation and stained for CD3, CD4 and CD8, after which CD4+ and CD8+ T cells were sorted on a FACSAria. Scalp biopsies and blood samples were obtained from unaffected controls. The study at large found these results: Unlike mouse skin, where gammadelta T cells dominate, normal human skin contains resident alphabeta T cells that get sequenced too, which complicates analysis of the scalp TCR repertoire. Compared with mice, TCR sequences shared between patients were less clear, possibly partly because of HLA diversity across the patient population. Higher clonality and more expanded CD8+ clones were observed in lesional scalp than in normal scalp, particularly in alopecia totalis/universalis, a finding suggestive of antigenic drive.

Only a few counts were recorded for this clone. This clone's antigen is unknown. The sample holds no much larger clone one base away, and base qualities are not on file. Recombination joined TRBV4-1 with TRBJ2-7; 14 central nucleotides agree with TRBD2. The sequence derives from a human donor in good health. Sequencing input: CD4+ T cells sorted from blood. The CDR3 region reads CASRRGLAGVQYEQYF. The base sequence is TGCGCCAGCAGACGGGGACTAGCGGGAGTACAGTACGAGCAGTACTTC.